These T cell receptor beta chains were read from a single sample in a study of identifying expanded T cells in peripheral blood. Sequenced by immunoSEQ multiplex PCR; TCRdb stores in-frame clones only, minus some. This sample has 85,000 to 100,000 clones, with about 91% found just once. Sample: blood. All receptors derive from a person between 18 and 75 years old in good health. The CDR3 runs from the conserved cysteine through the conserved F or W. The order of the fields is D gene, J gene, clone size, V gene, CDR3 protein, CDR3 DNA. A D gene is named only where the DNA matches it firmly. A clone size is listed for some rows: how often the clone was seen (once, few, many), or a class if it is expanded.

D gene: NA
J gene: TRBJ2-2
clone size: NA
V gene: TRBV9
CDR3 protein: CASSPQSALITGELFF
CDR3 DNA: TGTGCCAGCAGCCCCCAATCGGCCTTAATCACCGGGGAGCTGTTTTTT

D gene: NA
J gene: TRBJ1-1
clone size: NA
V gene: TRBV10-3
CDR3 protein: CAIKVNVNTEAFF
CDR3 DNA: TGTGCCATCAAGGTGAATGTGAACACTGAAGCTTTCTTT

D gene: NA
J gene: TRBJ2-7
clone size: NA
V gene: TRBV11-3
CDR3 protein: CASSLHSYEQYF
CDR3 DNA: TGTGCCAGCAGCTTACACTCCTACGAGCAGTACTTC

D gene: NA
J gene: TRBJ1-1
clone size: NA
V gene: TRBV5-6
CDR3 protein: CASSPGGAEAFF
CDR3 DNA: TGTGCCAGCAGCCCCGGGGGGGCTGAAGCTTTCTTT

D gene: NA
J gene: TRBJ2-2
clone size: NA
V gene: TRBV30
CDR3 protein: CAWSLGDRVTGELFF
CDR3 DNA: TGTGCCTGGAGTCTGGGGGATCGGGTCACCGGGGAGCTGTTTTTT

D gene: TRBD2
J gene: TRBJ2-2
clone size: NA
V gene: TRBV6-4
CDR3 protein: CASSKAGGDTGELFF
CDR3 DNA: TGTGCCAGCAGTAAAGCGGGGGGGGACACCGGGGAGCTGTTTTTT

D gene: NA
J gene: TRBJ2-2
clone size: NA
V gene: TRBV27
CDR3 protein: CASSGPNTGELFF
CDR3 DNA: TGTGCCAGCAGTGGACCAAACACCGGGGAGCTGTTTTTT

D gene: NA
J gene: TRBJ1-2
clone size: NA
V gene: TRBV6-6
CDR3 protein: CASSSKQGTNYGYTF
CDR3 DNA: TGTGCCAGCAGTTCTAAACAGGGTACCAACTATGGCTACACCTTC

D gene: TRBD2
J gene: TRBJ2-1
clone size: NA
V gene: TRBV11-2
CDR3 protein: CASSLASGGAYNEQFF
CDR3 DNA: TGTGCCAGCAGCTTGGCTAGCGGGGGGGCCTACAATGAGCAGTTCTTC

D gene: TRBD1
J gene: TRBJ2-1
clone size: once
V gene: TRBV10-3
CDR3 protein: CAIGPGQGHNEQFF
CDR3 DNA: TGTGCCATCGGGCCGGGACAGGGGCACAATGAGCAGTTCTTC

D gene: NA
J gene: TRBJ1-1
clone size: NA
V gene: TRBV5-1
CDR3 protein: CASSLAGRGNTEAFF
CDR3 DNA: TGCGCCAGCAGCTTGGCAGGCCGGGGGAACACTGAAGCTTTCTTT

D gene: NA
J gene: TRBJ2-7
clone size: NA
V gene: TRBV9
CDR3 protein: CASSVVSNSYEQYF
CDR3 DNA: TGTGCCAGCAGCGTAGTTTCAAACTCCTACGAGCAGTACTTC

D gene: TRBD1
J gene: TRBJ1-5
clone size: NA
V gene: TRBV7-9
CDR3 protein: CASSLSTGDQPQHF
CDR3 DNA: TGTGCCAGCAGCCTCTCAACAGGGGATCAGCCCCAGCATTTT

D gene: TRBD2
J gene: TRBJ2-1
clone size: NA
V gene: TRBV6-4
CDR3 protein: CASSDSSGRGGNEQFF
CDR3 DNA: TGTGCCAGCAGTGACTCGAGCGGGAGAGGGGGCAATGAGCAGTTCTTC

D gene: TRBD1
J gene: TRBJ1-5
clone size: NA
V gene: TRBV6-5
CDR3 protein: CASSEGTGGQPQHF
CDR3 DNA: TGTGCCAGCAGTGAAGGGACAGGGGGTCAGCCCCAGCATTTT

D gene: NA
J gene: TRBJ2-5
clone size: NA
V gene: TRBV6-5
CDR3 protein: CASSWGGQKYF
CDR3 DNA: TGTGCCAGCAGCTGGGGGGGACAAAAGTACTTC

D gene: NA
J gene: TRBJ2-5
clone size: NA
V gene: TRBV5-4
CDR3 protein: CASSSIGGREGETQYF
CDR3 DNA: TGTGCCAGCAGCTCCATAGGGGGAAGAGAGGGAGAGACCCAGTACTTC

D gene: NA
J gene: TRBJ2-6
clone size: few
V gene: TRBV15
CDR3 protein: CATSKGRAGANVLTF
CDR3 DNA: TGTGCCACCAGCAAAGGCAGGGCTGGGGCCAACGTCCTGACTTTC

D gene: TRBD1
J gene: TRBJ2-7
clone size: NA
V gene: TRBV29-1
CDR3 protein: CSVLTGGAGEQYF
CDR3 DNA: TGCAGCGTCTTAACAGGGGGCGCGGGGGAGCAGTACTTC

D gene: TRBD1
J gene: TRBJ2-7
clone size: NA
V gene: TRBV30
CDR3 protein: CAWSPWDRVIYEQYF
CDR3 DNA: TGTGCCTGGAGTCCCTGGGACAGGGTAATTTACGAGCAGTACTTC

D gene: NA
J gene: TRBJ2-5
clone size: few
V gene: TRBV6-6
CDR3 protein: CASSSPGLGETQYF
CDR3 DNA: TGTGCCAGCAGTTCCCCGGGTCTAGGGGAGACCCAGTACTTC

D gene: NA
J gene: TRBJ2-5
clone size: NA
V gene: TRBV6-5
CDR3 protein: CAVRHEGAGTQYF
CDR3 DNA: TGTGCCGTCCGTCACGAGGGCGCGGGGACCCAGTACTTC

D gene: NA
J gene: TRBJ1-1
clone size: few
V gene: TRBV27
CDR3 protein: CASTPPQGTEAFF
CDR3 DNA: TGTGCCAGCACCCCCCCCCAGGGCACTGAAGCTTTCTTT

D gene: NA
J gene: TRBJ1-1
clone size: NA
V gene: TRBV5-8
CDR3 protein: CASSLRGGASTEAFF
CDR3 DNA: TGTGCCAGCAGCTTGCGGGGAGGGGCGAGCACTGAAGCTTTCTTT

D gene: NA
J gene: TRBJ2-5
clone size: NA
V gene: TRBV7-2
CDR3 protein: CASSLGQPGETQYF
CDR3 DNA: TGTGCCAGCAGCTTAGGACAGCCGGGGGAGACCCAGTACTTC

D gene: NA
J gene: TRBJ2-1
clone size: NA
V gene: TRBV2
CDR3 protein: CASHRTAYNEQFF
CDR3 DNA: TGTGCCAGCCACCGCACGGCCTACAATGAGCAGTTCTTC

D gene: NA
J gene: TRBJ1-1
clone size: NA
V gene: TRBV30
CDR3 protein: CAWSHPLPRGTEAFF
CDR3 DNA: TGTGCCTGGAGCCACCCCCTTCCCAGGGGCACTGAAGCTTTCTTT

D gene: TRBD2
J gene: TRBJ2-5
clone size: once
V gene: TRBV5-6
CDR3 protein: CASSLAGGETQYF
CDR3 DNA: TGTGCCAGCAGCTTGGCGGGGGGAGAGACCCAGTACTTC

D gene: TRBD1
J gene: TRBJ1-2
clone size: NA
V gene: TRBV5-1
CDR3 protein: CASSRDRIYGYTF
CDR3 DNA: TGCGCCAGCAGCCGGGACAGAATCTATGGCTACACCTTC

D gene: TRBD1
J gene: TRBJ1-1
clone size: few
V gene: TRBV7-9
CDR3 protein: CASSPTGTEAFF
CDR3 DNA: TGTGCCAGCAGCCCGACAGGGACTGAAGCTTTCTTT

D gene: NA
J gene: TRBJ1-2
clone size: NA
V gene: TRBV4-1
CDR3 protein: CASRVVGGRVDGYTF
CDR3 DNA: TGCGCCAGCAGAGTCGTAGGAGGGAGGGTGGATGGCTACACCTTC

D gene: TRBD1
J gene: TRBJ2-2
clone size: NA
V gene: TRBV4-1
CDR3 protein: CASSLDRKGLELFF
CDR3 DNA: TGCGCCAGCAGCTTGGACAGGAAAGGGTTGGAGCTGTTTTTT

D gene: NA
J gene: TRBJ1-5
clone size: few
V gene: TRBV28
CDR3 protein: CASRKDYGLQPQHF
CDR3 DNA: TGTGCCAGCAGAAAGGACTACGGACTTCAGCCCCAGCATTTT

D gene: NA
J gene: TRBJ2-3
clone size: NA
V gene: TRBV30
CDR3 protein: CAWTKDITDTQYF
CDR3 DNA: TGTGCCTGGACCAAGGACATCACAGATACGCAGTATTTT

D gene: NA
J gene: TRBJ2-5
clone size: NA
V gene: TRBV5-1
CDR3 protein: CASSLGPQETQYF
CDR3 DNA: TGCGCCAGCAGCTTGGGACCACAAGAGACCCAGTACTTC

D gene: NA
J gene: TRBJ2-3
clone size: NA
V gene: TRBV5-1
CDR3 protein: CASSLRGEDTDTQYF
CDR3 DNA: TGCGCCAGCAGCTTGAGGGGTGAGGACACAGATACGCAGTATTTT

D gene: NA
J gene: TRBJ1-5
clone size: NA
V gene: TRBV6-5
CDR3 protein: CASSSGLGNQPQHF
CDR3 DNA: TGTGCCAGCAGTTCGGGGCTTGGAAATCAGCCCCAGCATTTT

D gene: NA
J gene: TRBJ1-5
clone size: NA
V gene: TRBV28
CDR3 protein: CASSLLIQSYSNQPQHF
CDR3 DNA: TGTGCCAGCAGTTTATTGATCCAGTCTTATAGCAATCAGCCCCAGCATTTT

D gene: TRBD2
J gene: TRBJ2-7
clone size: NA
V gene: TRBV19
CDR3 protein: CASSISGSSGISRRNEQYF
CDR3 DNA: TGTGCCAGTAGTATCAGTGGGAGTAGCGGGATTTCTCGTCGTAACGAGCAGTACTTC

D gene: NA
J gene: TRBJ1-1
clone size: NA
V gene: TRBV6-6
CDR3 protein: CASSDNRDNEAFF
CDR3 DNA: TGTGCCAGCAGTGACAACAGGGATAATGAAGCTTTCTTT

D gene: NA
J gene: TRBJ1-4
clone size: NA
V gene: TRBV6-5
CDR3 protein: CASSEDEKEKLFF
CDR3 DNA: TGTGCCAGCAGCGAGGACGAGAAGGAAAAACTGTTTTTT

D gene: NA
J gene: TRBJ1-1
clone size: NA
V gene: TRBV19
CDR3 protein: CASSRGGGRFAEAFF
CDR3 DNA: TGTGCCAGTAGTAGAGGGGGGGGCCGGTTCGCTGAAGCTTTCTTT

D gene: NA
J gene: TRBJ1-1
clone size: NA
V gene: TRBV27
CDR3 protein: CASGRGGTEAFF
CDR3 DNA: TGTGCCAGCGGCAGGGGAGGTACTGAAGCTTTCTTT

D gene: NA
J gene: TRBJ1-4
clone size: NA
V gene: TRBV6-5
CDR3 protein: CASSYRGGEKLFF
CDR3 DNA: TGTGCCAGCAGTTATCGAGGCGGGGAAAAACTGTTTTTT

D gene: TRBD1
J gene: TRBJ1-5
clone size: NA
V gene: TRBV18
CDR3 protein: CASSLYKQGGSQPQHF
CDR3 DNA: TGTGCCAGCTCACTCTACAAGCAGGGGGGTTCTCAGCCCCAGCATTTT

D gene: NA
J gene: TRBJ2-5
clone size: NA
V gene: TRBV5-6
CDR3 protein: CASSPLVGETQYF
CDR3 DNA: TGTGCCAGCAGCCCACTAGTGGGAGAGACCCAGTACTTC

D gene: TRBD2
J gene: TRBJ2-1
clone size: NA
V gene: TRBV2
CDR3 protein: CASSPSGGLTYNEQFF
CDR3 DNA: TGTGCCAGCAGTCCAAGCGGGGGGCTTACCTACAATGAGCAGTTCTTC

D gene: NA
J gene: TRBJ1-2
clone size: NA
V gene: TRBV5-4
CDR3 protein: CASSLAGNNYGYTF
CDR3 DNA: TGTGCCAGCAGCTTGGCCGGAAATAACTATGGCTACACCTTC

D gene: NA
J gene: TRBJ2-6
clone size: NA
V gene: TRBV30
CDR3 protein: CAWGPGANVLTF
CDR3 DNA: TGTGCCTGGGGCCCTGGGGCCAACGTCCTGACTTTC

D gene: TRBD1
J gene: TRBJ2-3
clone size: once
V gene: TRBV5-6
CDR3 protein: CASSFGQGGDTQYF
CDR3 DNA: TGTGCCAGCAGCTTCGGACAGGGGGGAGATACGCAGTATTTT

D gene: TRBD2
J gene: TRBJ2-2
clone size: once
V gene: TRBV5-6
CDR3 protein: CASSTWGALAGDTGELFF
CDR3 DNA: TGTGCCAGCAGCACCTGGGGGGCGCTAGCGGGAGACACCGGGGAGCTGTTTTTT

D gene: TRBD1
J gene: TRBJ1-6
clone size: NA
V gene: TRBV6-4
CDR3 protein: CASSDSPDRGGSPLHF
CDR3 DNA: TGTGCCAGCAGTGACTCTCCGGACAGGGGGGGTTCACCCCTCCACTTT

D gene: TRBD1
J gene: TRBJ1-2
clone size: NA
V gene: TRBV19
CDR3 protein: CASSPRTGDGYTF
CDR3 DNA: TGTGCCAGTAGCCCAAGGACAGGGGATGGCTACACCTTC

D gene: NA
J gene: TRBJ1-5
clone size: NA
V gene: TRBV4-1
CDR3 protein: CASSQDGRGVWPQHF
CDR3 DNA: TGCGCCAGCAGCCAAGATGGACGGGGAGTATGGCCCCAGCATTTT

D gene: NA
J gene: TRBJ2-3
clone size: once
V gene: TRBV7-8
CDR3 protein: CASSLVSGSSTDTQYF
CDR3 DNA: TGTGCCAGCAGCTTAGTGAGCGGTTCTAGCACAGATACGCAGTATTTT

D gene: NA
J gene: TRBJ1-5
clone size: once
V gene: TRBV5-1
CDR3 protein: CASSRESNQPQHF
CDR3 DNA: TGCGCCAGCAGCAGGGAAAGCAATCAGCCCCAGCATTTT

D gene: NA
J gene: TRBJ1-2
clone size: NA
V gene: TRBV5-6
CDR3 protein: CASSLFEVYGAPGYTF
CDR3 DNA: TGTGCCAGCAGCTTGTTCGAGGTTTATGGGGCCCCTGGCTACACCTTC

D gene: NA
J gene: TRBJ1-5
clone size: NA
V gene: TRBV7-2
CDR3 protein: CASSPGSNQPQHF
CDR3 DNA: TGTGCCAGCAGCCCAGGTAGCAATCAGCCCCAGCATTTT

D gene: TRBD1
J gene: TRBJ2-3
clone size: NA
V gene: TRBV27
CDR3 protein: CASGGTGPVTDTQYF
CDR3 DNA: TGTGCCAGCGGTGGGACAGGGCCTGTCACAGATACGCAGTATTTT